This T cell receptor beta chain comes out of a study of T-cell memory formation after mild COVID-19. This clonotype was seen a handful of times. 5'RACE with constant-segment primers built TCRalpha and TCRbeta cDNA libraries with UMIs. MiXCR, run by TCRdb on the 5' RACE reads, gives a single entry per CDR3 protein. The data show a few hundred thousand distinct CDR3 sequences, approximately 10% seen once. CDR1 is SNHLY and CDR2 is FYNNEI in the germline V gene. V was clipped by 4 bases and J by 8 bases, with 15 bases between them. The CDR3 is 14 amino acids. The rearrangement joins TRBV2 to TRBJ2-1; perhaps TRBD1 as D (6 bases). Material for sequencing was PBMCs or a T cell subset sorted from them (not recorded which). The clonotype originates from a man aged 18 to 30 who had mild COVID-19 (a few samples of this study predate the infection). Cell type and time point are not known. The CDR3 sequence is CASSGLQGLDEQFF. In DNA, the CDR3 is TGTGCCAGCAGTGGATTACAGGGTTTGGATGAGCAGTTCTTC.